This T cell receptor beta chain was sequenced during a study of T cell clusters in autoimmune cytopenias. Whole-study findings and limits: TRB repertoire shifts in secondary cytopenia and chronic lymphocytic leukemia mostly reflected lymphoma, not autoimmunity.

TRB amplification used roughly 250 ng of peripheral blood genomic DNA. This CDR3 is 13 amino acids long. Germline V gives CDR1 SGHNT, CDR2 YYREEE (reference sequence). TRB rearrangements were amplified by touch-down multiplex PCR with mixed TRB-A/B primers. TCRdb reprocessed the multiplex PCR reads and keeps a single row for each CDR3 protein, giving no DNA. This table lists about 6,000 distinct CDR3 sequences. With regard to this clonotype: Its antigen is not known.

This TCR came from a human donor with an autoimmune cytopenia or autoimmune hepatitis (not recorded which). Sequencing was done on a sample of peripheral blood. The chain links TRBV5-4 to TRBJ2-5; the D call of TRBD1 rests on TCRdb alone, since no DNA is present to check it. The chain's CDR3 is CASRNGGGETQYF. Supplemented by reference TRBV5-4 and TRBJ2-5, the full variable domain reads ETGVTQSPTHLIKTRGQQVTLRCSSQSGHNTVSWYQQALGQGPQFIFQYYREEENGRGNFPPRFSGLQFPNYSSELNVNALELDDSALYLCASRNGGGETQYFGPGTRLLVL.